The rows below give T cell receptor beta chains drawn from one sample of a study of vaccination and CD4 T cells after COVID-19. Using its own MiXCR run on the PCR reads, TCRdb lists one record per CDR3 protein. The sample lists roughly 3,300 distinct CDR3 sequences; under 20% were seen once. Their antigen targets remain unknown. The sample consisted of CD4+ T cells from blood, cultured in vitro. These receptors were obtained from a human donor who had recovered from COVID-19. Each CDR3 is given with its conserved first and last residue. A D gene is named only where the DNA matches it firmly. Expanded clones are given a class, and other clones once, few, many or no size at all.

j_call cdr3_length d_call v_call clone_size cdr3_aa cdr3_nt
TRBJ2-2 13 NA TRBV30 medium-sized CAWSRHNTGELFF TGTGCCTGGAGTCGGCATAACACCGGGGAGCTGTTTTTT
TRBJ1-5 14 NA TRBV30 medium-sized CAWGDSNSNQPQHF TGTGCCTGGGGCGACAGTAATAGCAATCAGCCCCAGCATTTT
TRBJ2-6 14 NA TRBV6-5 NA CASSWASGANVLTF TGTGCCAGCAGTTGGGCCTCTGGGGCCAACGTCCTGACTTTC
TRBJ2-3 14 NA TRBV5-1 few CASSLEVEGSTQYF TGCGCCAGCAGCTTGGAGGTGGAGGGGTCTACGCAGTATTTT
TRBJ2-7 15 TRBD1 TRBV7-2 few CASSPDRARIYEQYF TGTGCCAGCAGCCCGGACAGGGCAAGGATCTACGAGCAGTACTTC
TRBJ1-2 13 NA TRBV5-4 few CASSLRGNYGYTF TGTGCCAGCAGCTTAAGGGGGAACTATGGCTACACCTTC
TRBJ2-7 16 NA TRBV2 few CASSDGGVFSSYEQYF TGTGCCAGCAGCGATGGGGGTGTCTTTAGCTCCTACGAGCAGTACTTC
TRBJ2-7 12 TRBD1 TRBV20-1 few CSTGQGAYEQYF TGCAGTACCGGACAGGGAGCCTACGAGCAGTACTTC
TRBJ2-1 15 NA TRBV27 NA CASSSPTEGLNEQFF TGTGCCAGCAGTTCCCCGACAGAAGGGCTAAATGAGCAGTTCTTC
TRBJ2-7 15 TRBD1 TRBV5-1 NA CASSLGDRGSYEQYF TGCGCCAGCAGCTTGGGGGACAGGGGCTCCTACGAGCAGTACTTC
TRBJ1-5 14 NA TRBV23-1 few CASSHTGGNQPQHF TGCGCCAGCAGTCATACGGGGGGGAATCAGCCCCAGCATTTT
TRBJ2-3 15 NA TRBV11-2 NA CASSPSVGLTDTQYF TGTGCCAGCAGCCCTTCTGTGGGGCTGACAGATACGCAGTATTTT
TRBJ2-5 16 NA TRBV5-5 NA CASSRSGRWEDETQYF TGTGCCAGCAGCCGCTCCGGGCGGTGGGAAGATGAGACCCAGTACTTC
TRBJ1-1 14 NA TRBV5-1 few CASSSYVTNTEAFF TGCGCCAGCAGCTCCTACGTTACGAACACTGAAGCTTTCTTT
TRBJ2-3 15 NA TRBV4-1 few CASSHDGLSTDTQYF TGCGCCAGCAGCCATGACGGTCTGAGCACAGATACGCAGTATTTT
TRBJ2-5 13 NA TRBV2 few CASSEASKETQYF TGTGCCAGCAGTGAAGCGTCGAAAGAGACCCAGTACTTC
TRBJ1-5 13 NA TRBV19 few CASSIKVIQPQHF TGTGCCAGTAGTATTAAGGTAATTCAGCCCCAGCATTTT
TRBJ2-1 15 TRBD2 TRBV7-7 NA CASSLGVAGVNEQFF TGTGCTAGCAGCTTGGGGGTAGCGGGGGTCAATGAGCAGTTCTTC